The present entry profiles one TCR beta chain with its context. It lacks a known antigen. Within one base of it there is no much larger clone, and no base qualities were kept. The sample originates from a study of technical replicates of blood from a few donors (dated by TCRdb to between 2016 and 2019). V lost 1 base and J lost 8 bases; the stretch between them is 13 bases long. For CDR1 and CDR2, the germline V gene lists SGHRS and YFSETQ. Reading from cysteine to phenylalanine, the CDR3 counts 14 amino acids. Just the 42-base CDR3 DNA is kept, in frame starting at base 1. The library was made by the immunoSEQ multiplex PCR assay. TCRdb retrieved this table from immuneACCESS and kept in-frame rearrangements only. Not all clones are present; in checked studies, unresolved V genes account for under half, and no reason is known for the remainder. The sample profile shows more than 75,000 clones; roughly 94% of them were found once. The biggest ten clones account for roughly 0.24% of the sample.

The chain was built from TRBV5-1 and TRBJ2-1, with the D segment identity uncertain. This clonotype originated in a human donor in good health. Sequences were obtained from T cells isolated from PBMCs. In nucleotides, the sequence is TGCGCCAGCAGCTTGTTGTCGAACCAGGATGAGCAGTTCTTC. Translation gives CASSLLSNQDEQFF. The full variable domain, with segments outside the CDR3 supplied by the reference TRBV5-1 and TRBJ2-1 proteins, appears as KAGVTQTPRYLIKTRGQQVTLSCSPISGHRSVSWYQQTPGQGLQFLFEYFSETQRNKGNFPGRFSGRQFSNSRSEMNVSTLELGDSALYLCASSLLSNQDEQFFGPGTRLTVL.